This is a list of T cell receptor beta chains from one sample in a study of cytomegalovirus exposure and HLA in healthy donors. This table comes from immunoSEQ multiplex PCR, and its TCRdb copy is limited to in-frame clones, with some not included. Among approximately 180,000 clones listed, around 75% were seen once. Sequencing was carried out using PBMCs. The receptors come from a male donor in good health and CMV-seronegative. CDR3s include the opening cysteine and the closing phenylalanine or tryptophan. D genes are given only for firm matches. Clone size appears in some rows only: once, few, many, or a class for an expanded clone.

j_call,d_call,v_call,clone_size,cdr3_length,cdr3_aa,cdr3_nt
TRBJ1-1,NA,TRBV6-6,NA,13,CATAQGSGTEAFF,TGTGCCACGGCTCAGGGTTCGGGCACTGAAGCTTTCTTT
TRBJ1-1,TRBD1,TRBV14,NA,15,CASSQDTGQALKAFF,TGTGCCAGCAGCCAAGATACGGGACAGGCCCTGAAAGCTTTCTTT
TRBJ1-3,TRBD1,TRBV28,NA,16,CASSLQGVKAGNTIYF,TGTGCCAGCAGTTTACAGGGGGTTAAGGCTGGAAACACCATATATTTT
TRBJ1-5,NA,TRBV28,NA,16,CASWGGAKKSNQPQHF,TGTGCCAGCTGGGGGGGGGCCAAGAAGAGCAATCAGCCCCAGCATTTT
TRBJ1-5,TRBD1,TRBV7-8,few,15,CASSPPGQSNQPQHF,TGTGCCAGCAGCCCGCCGGGACAGAGCAATCAGCCCCAGCATTTT
TRBJ1-2,NA,TRBV4-2,NA,14,CASRGTDSNYGYTF,TGTGCCAGCCGCGGGACGGACTCTAACTATGGCTACACCTTC
TRBJ2-1,NA,TRBV6-5,few,14,CASRPEGLRNEQFF,TGTGCCAGCAGACCGGAGGGCCTTAGGAATGAGCAGTTCTTC
TRBJ1-5,NA,TRBV9,once,15,CASSVDGGAHQPQHF,TGTGCCAGCAGCGTAGACGGTGGGGCCCATCAGCCCCAGCATTTT
TRBJ1-4,NA,TRBV6-1,NA,15,CASSEYWGTNEKLFF,TGTGCCAGCAGTGAATATTGGGGCACTAATGAAAAACTGTTTTTT
TRBJ2-1,NA,TRBV6-1,NA,15,CASSADYRDYNEQFF,TGTGCCAGCAGCGCGGACTACCGAGATTACAATGAGCAGTTCTTC
TRBJ2-7,NA,TRBV6-6,NA,15,CASSYGRDAHYEQYF,TGTGCCAGCAGTTACGGGCGGGACGCACACTACGAGCAGTACTTC
TRBJ2-2,NA,TRBV4-3,NA,14,CASSQLPVHRGAVF,TGCGCCAGCAGCCAACTGCCAGTTCACCGGGGAGCTGTTTTT
TRBJ2-1,NA,TRBV15,NA,16,CATSRGTFTGNNEQFF,TGTGCCACCAGCAGGGGGACATTTACGGGAAACAATGAGCAGTTCTTC
TRBJ2-7,TRBD1,TRBV4-1,NA,14,CASSQGQGRNEQYF,TGCGCCAGCAGCCAAGGACAGGGGAGGAACGAGCAGTACTTC
TRBJ1-1,NA,TRBV19,NA,16,CASSWDSPPMNTEAFF,TGTGCCAGTAGCTGGGACTCACCCCCAATGAACACTGAAGCTTTCTTT
TRBJ2-7,TRBD1,TRBV10-3,NA,15,CAISVGQGEGYEQYF,TGTGCCATCAGTGTCGGACAGGGAGAAGGCTACGAGCAGTACTTC
TRBJ1-5,NA,TRBV28,NA,14,CASSLRQLNQPQHF,TGTGCCAGCAGTTTACGACAGCTTAATCAGCCCCAGCATTTT
TRBJ1-2,NA,TRBV9,NA,17,CASSVEHRPISTYGYTF,TGTGCCAGCAGCGTAGAGCACAGACCTATATCGACCTATGGCTACACCTTC
TRBJ1-2,NA,TRBV7-2,NA,11,CASSLSFAYTF,TGTGCCAGCAGCTTAAGCTTTGCCTACACCTTC
TRBJ1-2,NA,TRBV28,once,17,CASSFDLRGSLRRGYTF,TGTGCCAGCAGTTTTGACCTCCGGGGGTCCCTGCGGAGGGGCTACACCTTC
TRBJ1-6,NA,TRBV27,NA,20,CASSLSSPIRGPDYNSPLHF,TGTGCCAGCAGTTTATCTAGCCCAATTAGGGGCCCCGATTATAATTCACCCCTCCACTTT
TRBJ2-1,TRBD2,TRBV30,medium-sized,15,CAYSGSSGSYNEQFF,TGTGCCTATAGCGGGTCTAGCGGGAGCTACAATGAGCAGTTCTTC
TRBJ2-1,NA,TRBV27,NA,14,CASSPGSNYNEQFF,TGTGCCAGCAGTCCCGGTTCTAACTACAATGAGCAGTTCTTC
TRBJ1-2,TRBD1,TRBV2,NA,12,CAIPRTGAGYTF,TGTGCCATTCCTAGGACAGGGGCTGGCTACACCTTC
TRBJ2-3,TRBD1,TRBV7-7,NA,15,CASSPGTGSTDTQYF,TGTGCCAGCAGCCCGGGGACAGGGAGCACAGATACGCAGTATTTT
TRBJ2-7,TRBD2,TRBV30,NA,14,CAWRRSGGAHEQYF,TGTGCCTGGAGGAGGAGCGGGGGGGCCCACGAGCAGTACTTC
TRBJ1-3,TRBD1,TRBV30,few,16,CAWSLRDRDSGNTIYF,TGTGCCTGGAGTCTCCGGGACAGAGACTCTGGAAACACCATATATTTT
TRBJ1-6,NA,TRBV30,NA,15,CAWSVAGSNNSPLHF,TGTGCCTGGAGTGTAGCCGGGTCCAATAATTCACCCCTCCACTTT
TRBJ2-7,NA,TRBV19,NA,13,CASSTGQTYEQYF,TGTGCCAGTAGTACCGGACAGACCTACGAGCAGTACTTC
TRBJ2-1,NA,TRBV28,NA,14,CASSLSPSSNEQFF,TGTGCCAGCAGTTTATCCCCCTCTAGCAATGAGCAGTTCTTC
TRBJ2-1,NA,TRBV11-1,NA,16,CASSTSGATLYNEQFF,TGTGCCAGCAGCACCTCAGGGGCGACCTTATACAATGAGCAGTTCTTC
TRBJ2-7,TRBD2,TRBV6-5,NA,15,CASSPGLAGTYEQYF,TGTGCCAGCAGTCCAGGACTAGCGGGAACATACGAGCAGTACTTC
TRBJ2-1,NA,TRBV7-2,NA,14,CASSLVPGENEQFF,TGTGCCAGCAGCTTAGTCCCAGGGGAAAATGAGCAGTTCTTC
TRBJ2-7,NA,TRBV4-3,NA,14,CASSLKDGLYEQYF,TGCGCCAGCAGCCTCAAGGACGGACTCTACGAGCAGTACTTC